This T cell receptor (beta chain) was retrieved from a study of blood T cell repertoires in COVID-19. The assay was immunoSEQ multiplex PCR, and TCRdb's table has in-frame clones only and misses some. This sample has 180,000 or so clones, with 65% to 85% found just once. V shed 6 bases and J 2 bases; nucleotides not matched to a gene: 6. The CDR3 loop spans 14 amino acids. Germline V gene data show CDR1 as SEHNR and CDR2 as FQNEAQ (reference sequence). The TCR sequence derives from a man aged 40-49 years who had recovered from COVID-19. The chain joins TRBV7-9 to TRBJ1-1; 7 bases are shared with TRBD1. Sequencing was done on a sample of PBMCs or T cells enriched from blood (not recorded which). The CDR3 coding sequence is TGTGCCAGCAGAATCGACAGGGTTAACACTGAAGCTTTCTTT. Residues: CASRIDRVNTEAFF.